This note documents a single T cell receptor beta chain sequence. Its antigen remains unknown. Here immunoSEQ multiplex PCR was the method, and the copy in TCRdb shows in-frame clones only, minus some. The table records a few hundred thousand clones, around 86% of them present only once. The sample comes from a study of shared clonotypes between healthy human individuals. General study results and limits: Incompleteness in sorted-subset sequencing, despite large depth, was shown by rarefaction.

Donors were healthy HIV-negative adults without recently reported acute infections or vaccinations. Trimming cost V 0 bases and J 2 bases, with 4 bases left between them. Germline V gene data show CDR1 as MNHEY and CDR2 as SMNVEV (reference sequence). The CDR3 runs to 13 residues. Sequencing was performed on memory CD8+ T cells sorted from blood. Subset indicated: CD45RO+ cells pooled with CCR7-negative TemRA cells. This sequence originates from a man aged 18 to 30 in good health. This chain links TRBV27 with TRBJ2-5; no clear D gene. The CDR3: CASSLSWQETQYF. CDR3 DNA sequence: TGTGCCAGCAGTTTATCTTGGCAAGAGACCCAGTACTTC.